The 8 T cell receptor beta chains listed next were all sequenced from one sample in a study of blood T cell repertoires in COVID-19 (dated by TCRdb to about 2020). Receptors were amplified or captured by the immunoSEQ multiplex PCR assay. TCRdb holds this immuneACCESS table with in-frame rearrangements only. Some clones are missing; in checked studies, unresolved V genes explain under half, and the rest has no known cause. The sample includes about 80,000 clones, with around 80% observed a single time. Around a fifth of the sample is taken by the ten largest. Sequenced: peripheral blood. All receptors come from a human donor in a cohort sampled during active COVID-19.

The rearrangement links TRBV27 to TRBJ2-4, with D perhaps TRBD2 (5 bases). Germline V lookup: CDR1 MNHEY, CDR2 SMNVEV (reference sequence). V was cut by 8 bases and J by 0 bases, with 5 bases left in between. The length of the CDR3 is 12 residues. CDR3 DNA sequence: TGTGCCAGCCGGGGAGCCAAAAACATTCAGTACTTC. Translating gives CASRGAKNIQYF.

The CDR3 DNA follows: TGTGCCAGCTCTCCTCAGGAACACCGGGGTGAAAAACTGTTTTTT. Its translation: CASSPQEHRGEKLFF. This rearrangement joins TRBV3-1 (or the pseudogene TRBV3-2) to TRBJ1-4, with no clear D. Germline V gene sequence: CDR1 LGHDT, CDR2 YNNKEL (reference sequence). The CDR3 has 15 residues. V dropped 8 bases and J dropped 7 bases, with 20 bases sitting between them.

This chain joins TRBV29-1 and TRBJ2-5, with 7 bases aligning to TRBD2. The germline V gene encodes CDR1 SQVTM and CDR2 ANQGSEA. V trimming: 3 bases; J trimming: 0 bases; junction bases outside the gene matches: 1. The CDR3 contains 13 residues. The CDR3 DNA reads as TGCAGCGTTGAGGGACTAAACCAAGAGACCCAGTACTTC. This codes for CSVEGLNQETQYF.

The chain carries TRBV7-9 and TRBJ1-5; D is ambiguous. Trimming stripped 5 bases from V and 0 bases from J, with 5 bases between. The CDR3 length is 13 residues. In germline, CDR1 is SEHNR, CDR2 FQNEAQ (reference sequence). Written as DNA, the CDR3 is TGTGCCAGCAGCACAAATAGCAATCAGCCCCAGCATTTT. The encoded protein is CASSTNSNQPQHF.

This chain uses TRBV9 with TRBJ2-1; 8 bases line up with TRBD2. This CDR3 contains 16 residues. Germline CDR1 SGDLS, CDR2 YYNGEE. Trimming removed 0 bases from V and 9 bases from J; junction bases left unmatched: 11. CDR3 in DNA: TGTGCCAGCAGCGTAGGGAGTAGCGGGGCTTGGGGTGAGCAGTTCTTC. Translating it yields CASSVGSSGAWGEQFF.

This sequence joins TRBV5-1 and TRBJ2-7; weak D call: TRBD2 (6 bases). The V gene's germline CDR1 is SGHRS and CDR2 YFSETQ. V lost 4 bases to trimming and J lost 0 bases, with 20 bases between them. CDR3 length: 17 amino acids. The CDR3 region is CASSPTPGTQSSYEQYF. CDR3 in DNA: TGCGCCAGCAGCCCAACCCCCGGGACTCAGAGCTCCTACGAGCAGTACTTC.

This clone occurred once. The chain has TRBV5-6 and TRBJ2-1; a possible D gene is TRBD1 (5 bases). Germline values: CDR1 SGHDT, CDR2 YYEEEE. The V end was cut by 3 bases, the J end by 2 bases, with 12 bases between. This CDR3 spans 15 amino acids. For the CDR3, the DNA is TGTGCCAGCAGCTCAGGGTCGGAGACCTACAATGAGCAGTTCTTC. This sequence encodes CASSSGSETYNEQFF.

This clone showed up just a few times. The chain joins TRBV27 to TRBJ2-1; 10 bases match TRBD2. This CDR3 is 14 amino acids long. V shed 3 bases, J shed 8 bases, and the junction held 4 bases outside the gene matches. Germline lookup yields CDR1 MNHEY and CDR2 SMNVEV (reference sequence). The CDR3 region is CASSFSLAGDEQFF. The CDR3, as DNA: TGTGCCAGCAGTTTTAGCCTAGCGGGGGATGAGCAGTTCTTC.